Below are 24 T cell receptor beta chains sequenced from a single sample in a study of shared clonotypes between healthy human individuals. The protocol was immunoSEQ multiplex PCR, while the TCRdb copy is restricted to in-frame clones and leaves out a portion. The sample lists 1.6 million or so clones, around 98.5% occurring once. Sample: naive CD4+ T cells sorted from blood. Specified subset: CD45RA+ positively selected. All receptors come from a man younger than 40 in good health.

The V call is TRBV27, the J call TRBJ2-2; 11 nucleotides agree with TRBD1. V dropped 4 bases and J dropped 7; count of bases not matched to a gene: 17. From germline, CDR1 is MNHEY and CDR2 SMNVEV (reference sequence). There are 19 residues in the CDR3. The CDR3 DNA reads TGTGCCAGCAGTTCCCATATCCCTCGGGACAGGGGGTACGGCGGGGAGCTGTTTTTT. This codes for CASSSHIPRDRGYGGELFF.

This clone was recorded only once. V is TRBV7-8 and J is TRBJ2-2; 14 bases are a match to TRBD2. Germline-derived CDR1 and CDR2 are SGHVS and FQNEAQ. This CDR3 is 17 amino acids long. V trimming: 5 bases; J trimming: 5 bases; junction bases outside the gene matches: 7. CDR3 sequence reads: CASSPGLAGGITGELFF. Written as DNA, the CDR3 is TGTGCCAGCAGCCCTGGACTAGCGGGAGGTATAACCGGGGAGCTGTTTTTT. The full variable domain, its missing parts supplied by reference TRBV7-8 and TRBJ2-2, is GAGVSQSPRYKVAKRGQDVALRCDPISGHVSLFWYQQALGQGPEFLTYFQNEAQLDKSGLPSDRFFAERPEGSVSTLKIQRTQQEDSAVYLCASSPGLAGGITGELFFGEGSRLTVL.

V is TRBV2 and J is TRBJ2-7; 10 nucleotides match TRBD2. The ends lost 6 bases at V and 0 bases at J; junction bases unmatched: 8. This CDR3 is built from 16 residues. Germline CDR1 is SNHLY and CDR2 is FYNNEI. For the CDR3, the DNA is TGTGCCAGCAGAAGGACTAGCGGTACCAGCTCCTACGAGCAGTACTTC. Residues: CASRRTSGTSSYEQYF.

The rearrangement links TRBV28 to TRBJ1-2; 7 positions agree with TRBD1. CDR3 length: 13 residues. Unmatched junction bases numbered 13, after V lost 4 bases and J lost 14 bases. Germline V gene sequence: CDR1 MDHEN, CDR2 SYDVKM. The CDR3 DNA reads as TGTGCCAGCAGTTATCCCGGGACAGCCCGGGGAACCTTC. The encoded protein is CASSYPGTARGTF.

The chain recombines TRBV4-3 with TRBJ1-1; D is ambiguous. The CDR3 contains 15 residues. Per the germline V gene, CDR1 is LGHNA and CDR2 is YSLEER. V was clipped by 0 bases and J by 0 bases, with 8 bases between them. The chain's CDR3 is CASSQEPAMNTEAFF. The CDR3 region has the DNA TGCGCCAGCAGCCAAGAACCAGCAATGAACACTGAAGCTTTCTTT.

On this clone itself: The sample carries other DNA sequences with the same CDR3. V and J are TRBV5-1 and TRBJ2-7; D ambiguous. Looked up from germline, CDR1 is SGHRS and CDR2 is YFSETQ. The CDR3 extends over 12 amino acids. The V and J ends lost 2 bases and 0 bases respectively, with 3 bases between them. The CDR3 loop is CASSFGSYEQYF. CDR3 DNA sequence: TGCGCCAGCAGCTTTGGCTCCTACGAGCAGTACTTC.

This clone occurred once. The chain couples TRBV5-6 to TRBJ2-5, with 12 bases matching TRBD2. V gave up 0 bases and J gave up 2 bases; unmatched junction bases: 5. Germline V lookup: CDR1 SGHDT, CDR2 YYEEEE. The CDR3 totals 17 residues. The CDR3 here is CASSLVASGRVQETQYF. CDR3 DNA sequence: TGTGCCAGCAGCTTGGTGGCTAGCGGGAGGGTACAAGAGACCCAGTACTTC. The complete variable domain, with remaining parts taken from reference TRBV5-6 and TRBJ2-5, reads DAGVTQSPTHLIKTRGQQVTLRCSPKSGHDTVSWYQQALGQGPQFIFQYYEEEERQRGNFPDRFSGHQFPNYSSELNVNALLLGDSALYLCASSLVASGRVQETQYFGPGTRLLVL.

This chain joins TRBV28 and TRBJ1-1; possibly TRBD1 for D (6 bases). Germline loops: CDR1 MDHEN, CDR2 SYDVKM. The CDR3 is made up of 13 amino acids. Trimming took off 4 bases at V and 9 bases at J, with 15 bases between the two ends. The CDR3 spells CASSSRGGSKAFF. The CDR3 DNA follows: TGTGCCAGCAGTTCGAGAGGGGGGTCTAAAGCTTTCTTT.

This chain links TRBV7-9 with TRBJ2-7; 9 positions agree with TRBD2. Germline-derived CDR1 and CDR2 are SEHNR and FQNEAQ (reference sequence). The CDR3 has 16 amino acids. The J segment lost 1 base and the V segment lost 5 bases, leaving 9 bases of the junction unmatched. This CDR3 is CASSPPAGGGSYEQYF. In nucleotides, the CDR3 is TGTGCCAGCAGCCCTCCAGCGGGAGGCGGGTCCTACGAGCAGTACTTC.

J is TRBJ2-1 and V is TRBV6-1; the D is unclear. V lost 2 bases and J 6 bases, leaving 5 bases between the germline ends. The CDR3 has 12 amino acids. Germline CDR1 MNHNS, CDR2 SASEGT. CDR3 in DNA: TGTGCCAGCAGTGAAAGACTCAATGAGCAGTTCTTC. It encodes CASSERLNEQFF.

The CDR3 reads CASSHPGLADRSSYNEQFF. The CDR3 DNA follows: TGTGCCAGCAGCCATCCGGGACTAGCGGACAGAAGCTCCTACAATGAGCAGTTCTTC. This sequence joins TRBV7-9 and TRBJ2-1; TRBD2 agrees at 11 bases. Germline assignment: CDR1 SEHNR and CDR2 FQNEAQ (reference sequence). The CDR3 consists of 19 residues. J was trimmed by 0 bases and V by 5 bases; bases with no gene match: 12.

The V gene is TRBV29-1, the J gene TRBJ2-1; D is uncertain. V was shortened by 1 base and J by 2 bases, with 3 bases between the two germline ends. Germline values: CDR1 SQVTM, CDR2 ANQGSEA. The length of the CDR3 is 12 residues. The CDR3 nucleotides are TGCAGCGTTGAAGCTACCTACAATGAGCAGTTCTTC. Residues: CSVEATYNEQFF.

J is TRBJ2-7 and V is TRBV2, with TRBD2 matching 11 bases. In germline, CDR1 is SNHLY, CDR2 FYNNEI. V trimming: 4 bases; J trimming: 0 bases; junction bases outside the gene matches: 8. The length of the CDR3 is 17 residues. CDR3 amino acids: CASSGGLAGKRSYEQYF. CDR3 nucleotides: TGTGCCAGCAGTGGAGGACTAGCGGGTAAACGCTCCTACGAGCAGTACTTC.

The J gene is TRBJ2-3, the V gene TRBV5-1; 10 bases map to TRBD2. Germline trimming cut 7 bases from V and 5 bases from J; bases unmatched to any gene: 10. Germline V gene lookup returns CDR1 SGHRS and CDR2 YFSETQ. The CDR3 is 15 amino acids. The CDR3 sequence: CASGHLAGVGDTQYF. CDR3 sequence (DNA): TGCGCCAGCGGGCATCTAGCGGGAGTAGGAGATACGCAGTATTTT.

The chain employs TRBV28 and TRBJ2-7, with 15 bases lining up with TRBD2. This CDR3 contains 17 residues. Germline V lookup: CDR1 MDHEN, CDR2 SYDVKM. V was pared by 7 bases and J by 2 bases, with 9 bases of the junction left unmatched. The CDR3 here is CASTRTSGRAGTYEQYF. CDR3 in DNA: TGTGCCAGCACCCGGACTAGCGGGAGGGCTGGTACCTACGAGCAGTACTTC.

The J gene is TRBJ2-7, the V gene TRBV27, with TRBD2 identical over 7 bases. The CDR3 sequence is 15 residues long. The germline CDR1 and CDR2 sequences are MNHEY and SMNVEV (reference sequence). The V segment lost 7 bases and the J segment 5 bases; nucleotides outside the gene matches: 14. The CDR3 DNA reads TGTGCCAGCACGTCGTTCGCGGGAGCTTTGAACGAGCAGTACTTC. This sequence encodes CASTSFAGALNEQYF.

The V call is TRBV4-3, the J call TRBJ2-1, with a possible D match to TRBD2 (6 bases). In germline, CDR1 is LGHNA, CDR2 YSLEER. Trimming left V 1 base short and J 2 bases short, with 18 bases between. The CDR3 extends over 18 amino acids. CDR3 amino acids: CASSQGVRGLVPYNEQFF. The CDR3, as DNA: TGCGCCAGCAGCCAAGGGGTTCGGGGGTTAGTGCCCTACAATGAGCAGTTCTTC.

The chain uses TRBV19 and TRBJ1-3, with D uncertain. With 7 bases removed from V and 0 bases from J, the gap between germline ends came to 16 bases. This CDR3 is built from 16 residues. The V gene's germline CDR1 is LNHDA and CDR2 SQIVND (reference sequence). This CDR3 reads CASMGASQFSGNTIYF. CDR3 sequence (DNA): TGTGCCAGTATGGGAGCTAGTCAGTTCTCTGGAAACACCATATATTTT. Full variable domain (missing parts from reference TRBV19 and TRBJ1-3): DGGITQSPKYLFRKEGQNVTLSCEQNLNHDAMYWYRQDPGQGLRLIYYSQIVNDFQKGDIAEGYSVSREKKESFPLTVTSAQKNPTAFYLCASMGASQFSGNTIYFGEGSWLTVV.

V is TRBV10-2 and J is TRBJ2-7, with TRBD2 identical over 14 bases. Germline loops: CDR1 WSHSY, CDR2 SAAADI. The CDR3 sequence is 17 residues long. Trimming took 3 bases from V and 4 from J; bases not matched to a gene: 8. The CDR3 bases are TGCGCCAGCAGTGACCCCGCGGGACTAGCGGGAGTTTACGAGCAGTACTTC. This sequence encodes CASSDPAGLAGVYEQYF.

This chain joins TRBV18 and TRBJ2-1; 9 nucleotides match TRBD2. With V trimmed by 3 bases and J by 0 bases, 3 bases remained unmatched. CDR1 is KGHSH and CDR2 is LQKENI in the germline V gene. The CDR3 has 16 amino acids. The CDR3 nucleotides are TGTGCCAGCTCACCTCGGACTAGCGTCTCCTACAATGAGCAGTTCTTC. Its translation is CASSPRTSVSYNEQFF.

In this sample, this clone turned up once. The chain employs TRBV7-9 and TRBJ2-7; TRBD1 matches at 12 bases. This CDR3 has 17 amino acids. V gave up 0 bases and J gave up 4 bases; unmatched junction bases: 7. Germline CDR1 and CDR2: SEHNR and FQNEAQ (reference sequence). The DNA of the CDR3 is TGTGCCAGCAGCTTAGCCTCGGGACAGGGGGCATGGTACGAGCAGTACTTC. Amino acid sequence: CASSLASGQGAWYEQYF. Full variable domain (outside the CDR3, taken from reference TRBV7-9 and TRBJ2-7): DTGVSQNPRHKITKRGQNVTFRCDPISEHNRLYWYRQTLGQGPEFLTYFQNEAQLEKSRLLSDRFSAERPKGSFSTLEIQRTEQGDSAMYLCASSLASGQGAWYEQYFGPGTRLTVT.

V usage is TRBV7-9 and J usage is TRBJ2-7; D might be TRBD1 (5 bases). CDR3 length: 14 amino acids. The V end lost 3 bases, the J end lost 0 bases, and 9 bases lay between the germline ends. CDR1 SEHNR and CDR2 FQNEAQ come from the germline V gene (reference sequence). The CDR3 reads CASSFQGLSYEQYF. The CDR3 region has the DNA TGTGCCAGCAGCTTCCAGGGTCTCTCCTACGAGCAGTACTTC.

This chain uses TRBV28 with TRBJ2-7, with 7 bases lining up with TRBD1. V was pared by 4 bases and J by 2 bases, with 2 bases of the junction left unmatched. CDR1 is MDHEN, CDR2 SYDVKM, per germline. The CDR3 totals 13 residues. For the CDR3, the DNA is TGTGCCAGCAGTTGGACAGGCCCCTACGAGCAGTACTTC. Translation: CASSWTGPYEQYF.

The chain uses TRBV7-9 and TRBJ2-3, with TRBD2 matching 14 bases. The trim removed 5 bases at V and 3 bases at J, leaving 7 bases unmatched. The germline gives CDR1 SEHNR, CDR2 FQNEAQ (reference sequence). There are 17 residues in the CDR3. The CDR3 here is CASSRLAGGPGTDTQYF. The CDR3 coding sequence is TGTGCCAGCAGCAGACTAGCGGGAGGGCCAGGGACAGATACGCAGTATTTT.